Shown below are 32 T cell receptor beta chains from a single sample sequenced in a study of T cell changes during pregnancy in multiple sclerosis. Profiled with immunoSEQ multiplex PCR; TCRdb holds only in-frame clones, not every one. Of tens of thousands of clones in the sample, approximately 91% were seen once. The sequencing here drew on CD4+ T cells from peripheral blood mononuclear cells, taken in the third trimester of pregnancy. The receptors shown here come from a female donor with multiple sclerosis, enrolled in a pregnancy study.

J is TRBJ2-7 and V is TRBV21-1; TRBD2, the table's D call, was not compared with the DNA. TRBV21-1 is a pseudogene. The CDR3 is 18 amino acids. The CDR3 is CASILRGLEGLPPYEQYF. The CDR3 coding sequence is TGTGCCAGCATCCTGCGGGGTTTGGAGGGACTTCCACCCTACGAGCAGTACTTC.

The genes are TRBV6-6 and TRBJ1-6; 8 nucleotides line up with TRBD1. CDR3 length equals 16 residues. From germline, CDR1 is MNHNY and CDR2 SVGAGI (reference sequence). Trimming took 2 bases from V and 6 from J; bases not matched to a gene: 6. The CDR3 sequence: CASSYGRGLGNSPLHF. In nucleotides, the CDR3 is TGTGCCAGCAGTTACGGCAGGGGGCTAGGTAATTCACCCCTCCACTTT.

V and J are TRBV27 and TRBJ2-7; a weak D match, TRBD1 (6 bases). Trimming stripped 6 bases from V and 2 bases from J, with 17 bases between. The CDR3 is 15 residues long. Germline V lookup: CDR1 MNHEY, CDR2 SMNVEV (reference sequence). The chain's CDR3 is CASRLQGAEPYEQYF. In nucleotides, the CDR3 is TGTGCCAGCAGGCTACAGGGAGCCGAACCCTACGAGCAGTACTTC.

The chain recombines TRBV29-1 with TRBJ2-7, with TRBD2 matching over 7 bases. Trimming cost V 6 bases and J 2 bases; bases outside gene matches: 7. Germline V gene data show CDR1 as SQVTM and CDR2 as ANQGSEA. The CDR3 contains 13 residues. The DNA for the CDR3 is TGCAGCGTGGGTCAGGGAGGGACCTACGAGCAGTACTTC. Its protein product is CSVGQGGTYEQYF.

This sequence joins TRBV5-4 and TRBJ1-3; 7 bases map to TRBD1. Trimming took 5 bases from V and 0 from J; bases not matched to a gene: 5. The CDR3 is 15 residues long. CDR1 is SGHNT and CDR2 is YYREEE in the germline V gene (reference sequence). The CDR3 loop is CASSSTGASGNTIYF. The CDR3 DNA reads TGTGCCAGCAGTTCAACAGGGGCCTCTGGAAACACCATATATTTT.

The V gene is TRBV7-9, the J gene TRBJ2-7; 7 bases align to TRBD2. The CDR3 sequence is 15 residues long. Germline V gene lookup returns CDR1 SEHNR and CDR2 FQNEAQ (reference sequence). V was pared by 1 base and J by 4 bases, with 7 bases of the junction left unmatched. The CDR3 coding sequence is TGTGCCAGCAGCTTAGGACTAGCAAATCCATACGAGCAGTACTTC. Encoded protein: CASSLGLANPYEQYF.

This chain links TRBV5-1 with TRBJ1-1; TRBD1 agrees at 7 bases. Germline V gives CDR1 SGHRS, CDR2 YFSETQ. CDR3 size: 13 residues. J was trimmed by 5 bases and V by 4 bases; bases with no gene match: 5. CDR3 amino acids: CASSRQGETEAFF. CDR3 nucleotides: TGCGCCAGCAGCCGACAGGGAGAGACTGAAGCTTTCTTT.

In nucleotides, the CDR3 is TGTGCCAGCGGACTGGACAGGGTACACGAGCAGTACTTC. It specifies CASGLDRVHEQYF. The V gene is TRBV27, the J gene TRBJ2-7; 8 bases are a match to TRBD1. CDR3 length: 13 amino acids. V gave up 8 bases and J gave up 5 bases; unmatched junction bases: 8. CDR1 is MNHEY and CDR2 is SMNVEV in the germline V gene (reference sequence).

This clone was counted only a few times. This chain links TRBV9 with TRBJ1-3; TRBD1 aligns across 7 bases. Germline trimming cut 3 bases from V and 4 bases from J; bases unmatched to any gene: 7. Germline assignment: CDR1 SGDLS and CDR2 YYNGEE. This CDR3 spans 15 amino acids. DNA for the CDR3: TGTGCCAGCAGCGGACTGACAGGGAGAGGAAACACCATATATTTT. It is translated as CASSGLTGRGNTIYF.

The CDR3 DNA sequence: TGTGCCAGCAGTCGAAGCCAGGTGGCAGGACTAACCTACGAGCAGTACTTC. Its translation is CASSRSQVAGLTYEQYF. The V and J genes are TRBV27 and TRBJ2-7; D is perhaps TRBD2 (6 bases). The CDR3 totals 17 residues. V gave up 5 bases and J gave up 2 bases, with 22 bases separating them. CDR1 and CDR2 (germline): MNHEY, SMNVEV (reference sequence).

This chain connects TRBV7-2 to TRBJ1-4; tentatively, D is TRBD1 (5 bases). Trimming took off 5 bases at V and 8 bases at J, with 21 bases between the two ends. The CDR3 contains 16 residues. CDR1 is SGHTA and CDR2 is FQGNSA in the germline V gene. The CDR3 bases are TGTGCCAGCAGCCCATCCTGGGGGGGACCCTGGGAAAAACTGTTTTTT. This codes for CASSPSWGGPWEKLFF. The complete variable domain, with remaining parts taken from reference TRBV7-2 and TRBJ1-4, reads GAGVSQSPSNKVTEKGKDVELRCDPISGHTALYWYRQSLGQGLEFLIYFQGNSAPDKSGLPSDRFSAERTGGSVSTLTIQRTQQEDSAVYLCASSPSWGGPWEKLFFGSGTQLSVL.

The chain has TRBV5-6 and TRBJ2-5; D may be TRBD1 (6 bases). This CDR3 spans 14 amino acids. The germline V gene encodes CDR1 SGHDT and CDR2 YYEEEE. V was clipped by 3 bases and J by 5 bases, with 14 bases between them. The CDR3 sequence is CASSSRQVQETQYF. CDR3 nucleotides: TGTGCCAGCAGCTCGAGACAGGTTCAGGAGACCCAGTACTTC.

The chain employs TRBV7-9 and TRBJ1-2; maybe TRBD1 (5 bases). This CDR3 comprises 13 residues. With 1 base removed from V and 4 bases from J, the gap between germline ends came to 7 bases. The germline V gene encodes CDR1 SEHNR and CDR2 FQNEAQ (reference sequence). The CDR3 is CASSLGGGYGYTF. In DNA, the CDR3 is TGTGCCAGCAGCTTAGGGGGCGGCTATGGCTACACCTTC.

DNA for the CDR3: TGCGCCAGCAGCTTGGCGGGCGGGGGGATACAAGAGACCCAGTACTTC. As protein: CASSLAGGGIQETQYF. The rearrangement links TRBV5-1 to TRBJ2-5; 8 bases agree with TRBD2. Germline values: CDR1 SGHRS, CDR2 YFSETQ. The ends lost 0 bases at V and 2 bases at J; junction bases unmatched: 6. The length of the CDR3 is 16 residues.

The V gene is TRBV30, the J gene TRBJ1-6; no definite D call. The V and J ends lost 0 bases and 6 bases respectively, with 12 bases between them. The V gene's germline CDR1 is GTSNPN and CDR2 SVGIG (reference sequence). The CDR3 is made up of 15 amino acids. The CDR3 here is CAWSVPGLSNSPLHF. The CDR3 DNA reads as TGTGCCTGGAGTGTTCCAGGCTTAAGTAATTCACCCCTCCACTTT. Using reference TRBV30 and TRBJ1-6 for the parts outside the CDR3, the full variable domain is SQTIHQWPATLVQPVGSPLSLECTVEGTSNPNLYWYRQAAGRGLQLLFYSVGIGQISSEVPQNLSASRPQDRQFILSSKKLLLSDSGFYLCAWSVPGLSNSPLHFGNGTRLTVT.

V gene TRBV29-1 combines with J gene TRBJ1-3; D is uncertain. The V gene lost 4 bases and the J gene lost 0 bases, with 7 bases spanning the gap. The length of the CDR3 is 13 residues. CDR1 is SQVTM, CDR2 ANQGSEA, per germline. CDR3 sequence (DNA): TGCAGCGTTGCCCCTAACTCTGGAAACACCATATATTTT. Translated, it gives CSVAPNSGNTIYF.

The chain links TRBV5-1 to TRBJ2-5, with 7 bases identical to TRBD1. The junction had 7 bases not matched to a gene; V was cut back by 6 bases and J by 5 bases. The germline V gene has CDR1 SGHRS and CDR2 YFSETQ. The CDR3 length is 13 residues. The CDR3 loop reads CASTYRGVETQYF. In DNA, the CDR3 is TGCGCCAGCACCTACAGGGGTGTGGAGACCCAGTACTTC.

This chain links TRBV10-3 with TRBJ2-7; 11 nucleotides agree with TRBD1. The germline V gene encodes CDR1 ENHRY and CDR2 SYGVKD. V lost 8 bases to trimming and J lost 0 bases; unmatched junction nucleotides: 3. This CDR3 has 14 amino acids. The chain's CDR3 is CAIGQGASSYEQYF. CDR3 sequence (DNA): TGTGCCATCGGACAGGGGGCCAGCTCCTACGAGCAGTACTTC.

The chain uses TRBV30 and TRBJ1-2, with a tentative D call TRBD1 (6 bases). Trimming took 0 bases from V and 8 from J, leaving 13 bases between them. Per germline, CDR1 GTSNPN and CDR2 SVGIG (reference sequence). This CDR3 comprises 13 residues. The CDR3 DNA reads TGTGCCTGGAGTGTACAGGGTCTAGAAGGCTACACCTTC. This gives the protein CAWSVQGLEGYTF.

This chain links TRBV15 with TRBJ1-5; D is ambiguous. This CDR3 comprises 15 residues. Germline CDR1 LNHNV, CDR2 YYDKDF (reference sequence). Between the trimmed V and J ends, which lost 2 bases and 8 bases, there was a span of 16 bases. For the CDR3, the DNA is TGTGCCACCAGCAGAAGGCAAAGCGGGGTTGAGCCCCAGCATTTT. Its translation: CATSRRQSGVEPQHF.

The rearrangement uses TRBV4-1 and TRBJ1-4; a possible D gene is TRBD1 (5 bases). Trimming cost V 4 bases and J 8 bases, with 14 bases left between them. The CDR3 is 14 residues long. The germline CDR1 and CDR2 sequences are MGHRA and YSYEKL. CDR3 sequence: CASSRKTGGEKLFF. CDR3 nucleotides: TGCGCCAGCAGCCGGAAAACAGGTGGGGAAAAACTGTTTTTT.

The rearrangement links TRBV2 to TRBJ2-5; 8 bases are a match to TRBD1. Trimming removed 7 bases from V and 5 bases from J; junction bases left unmatched: 6. This CDR3 region has 13 residues. Per the germline V gene, CDR1 is SNHLY and CDR2 is FYNNEI. The CDR3 loop reads CASNSRGRETQYF. Written as DNA, the CDR3 is TGTGCCAGCAATTCCAGGGGGCGGGAGACCCAGTACTTC.

The chain recombines TRBV2 with TRBJ1-5; 9 bases match TRBD1. Germline-derived CDR1 and CDR2 are SNHLY and FYNNEI. Losses at the gene ends were 6 bases for V and 1 base for J; bases not matched to a gene: 4. The CDR3 is 15 residues long. The CDR3 here is CASRSDRGSNQPQHF. The CDR3 DNA reads TGTGCCAGCAGATCCGACAGGGGGAGCAATCAGCCCCAGCATTTT. Based on the CDR3 plus reference TRBV2 and TRBJ1-5, the full variable domain is EPEVTQTPSHQVTQMGQEVILRCVPISNHLYFYWYRQILGQKVEFLVSFYNNEISEKSEIFDDQFSVERPDGSNFTLKIRSTKLEDSAMYFCASRSDRGSNQPQHFGDGTRLSIL.

The rearrangement joins TRBV21-1 to TRBJ2-5; the tabulated D call, TRBD2, remains unverified against the DNA. TRBV21-1 is listed as a pseudogene. The CDR3 is 16 amino acids. In DNA form, the CDR3 reads TGTGCCAGCAGCAAAGCGCTGGGAGAACCCCAAGAGACCCAGTACTTC. It translates to CASSKALGEPQETQYF.

The V gene is TRBV25-1, the J gene TRBJ1-4, with D maybe TRBD1 (5 bases). CDR3 length: 17 residues. The germline gives CDR1 MGHDK, CDR2 SYGVNS. Trimming stripped 4 bases from V and 4 bases from J, with 19 bases between. CDR3 bases: TGTGCCAGCAGTGGCGGGACTTCCAGCGGGCTTAATGAAAAACTGTTTTTT. It translates to CASSGGTSSGLNEKLFF.

The rearrangement uses TRBV15 and TRBJ1-2, with D unresolved. This CDR3 is 14 amino acids long. V was trimmed by 6 bases and J by 4 bases, leaving 15 bases between them. CDR1 is LNHNV, CDR2 YYDKDF, per germline (reference sequence). CDR3 coding DNA: TGTGCCACCAGTCCGGAGCTCATTGGCTATGGCTACACCTTC. Protein sequence: CATSPELIGYGYTF.

V and J are TRBV7-9 and TRBJ2-2, with TRBD2 matching over 7 bases. After removal of 5 bases from V and 3 bases from J, the junction contained 6 bases not matched to a gene. Looked up from germline, CDR1 is SEHNR and CDR2 is FQNEAQ (reference sequence). The CDR3 contains 15 residues. The CDR3 DNA is TGTGCCAGCAGCCGCCTGGGGGGGGACACCGGGGAGCTGTTTTTT. Translating gives CASSRLGGDTGELFF.

The chain links TRBV4-1 to TRBJ2-7; unclear D gene. The germline V and J ends were trimmed by 1 base and 0 bases, with 7 bases remaining between them. This CDR3 contains 14 residues. CDR1 and CDR2 (germline): MGHRA, YSYEKL. The CDR3 coding sequence is TGCGCCAGCAGCCAAGTGGGCATCTCCTACGAGCAGTACTTC. This sequence encodes CASSQVGISYEQYF.

The chain joins TRBV18 to TRBJ2-5; 10 nucleotides agree with TRBD1. Trimming at V came to 5 bases and at J to 9 bases, leaving 15 bases not matched to a gene. CDR3 size: 16 residues. Germline V gene lookup returns CDR1 KGHSH and CDR2 LQKENI. CDR3 coding DNA: TGTGCCAGCTCAACAACCGGGACAGGGGCCCGGGGGGCCCAGTACTTC. The encoded protein is CASSTTGTGARGAQYF.

The chain carries TRBV5-5 and TRBJ2-7; D is perhaps TRBD1 (5 bases). Germline values: CDR1 SGHKS, CDR2 YYEKEE (reference sequence). The CDR3 has 15 amino acids. V gave up 2 bases and J gave up 1 base, with 13 bases separating them. The CDR3 region is CASSFGSAGSYEQYF. DNA for the CDR3: TGTGCCAGCAGCTTCGGATCGGCAGGGTCCTACGAGCAGTACTTC.

V usage is TRBV27 and J usage is TRBJ2-7; D perhaps matches TRBD2 (6 bases). The germline V gene encodes CDR1 MNHEY and CDR2 SMNVEV (reference sequence). Trimming shortened V by 6 bases and J by 4 bases, and 16 bases separated the two germline ends. The length of the CDR3 is 14 residues. The CDR3 here is CASSPSVNRYEQYF. The DNA of the CDR3 is TGTGCCAGCAGCCCTAGCGTAAATAGGTACGAGCAGTACTTC.

The genes are TRBV7-8 and TRBJ2-1, with 10 bases fitting TRBD2. The CDR3 totals 15 residues. J lost 6 bases, V lost 1 base, and 3 bases had no gene match. Germline CDR1 and CDR2: SGHVS and FQNEAQ. CDR3: CASSLGLAGVNEQFF. As DNA, the CDR3 is TGTGCCAGCAGCTTAGGCCTAGCGGGGGTCAATGAGCAGTTCTTC.